Listed below are T cell receptor beta chains from one sample, sequenced in a study of blood T cells in healthy people across ages. TCRdb re-called the 5' RACE reads with MiXCR, one entry per CDR3 protein. The sample shows about 670,000 distinct CDR3 sequences, roughly half of them seen only once. The sample comprised blood. These TCRs come from a woman aged 80 or over in good health. Each CDR3 is given with its conserved first and last residue. The order of the fields is D gene, V gene, clone size, J gene, CDR3 DNA, CDR3 protein. D genes are given only for firm matches. The size field is filled for only some rows; it gives once, few, many or a size class.

D gene: NA; V gene: TRBV7-8; clone size: few; J gene: TRBJ1-3; CDR3 DNA: TGTGCCAGCAGCCAGGGAGCGGGGATTGGAAACACCATATATTTT; CDR3 protein: CASSQGAGIGNTIYF
D gene: TRBD1; V gene: TRBV4-2; clone size: NA; J gene: TRBJ2-3; CDR3 DNA: TGTGCCAGCAGCTCACCCATAAACAGGGGCGATACGCAGTATTTT; CDR3 protein: CASSSPINRGDTQYF
D gene: TRBD2; V gene: TRBV7-2; clone size: NA; J gene: TRBJ2-3; CDR3 DNA: TGTGCCAGCAGCTTCCCCACCGGCGGGAGGGGCAGAGATACGCAGTATTTT; CDR3 protein: CASSFPTGGRGRDTQYF
D gene: NA; V gene: TRBV2; clone size: many; J gene: TRBJ2-5; CDR3 DNA: TGTGCCAGCAGTGAATTGGTCTTCCAGTACTTC; CDR3 protein: CASSELVFQYF
D gene: TRBD1; V gene: TRBV10-3; clone size: NA; J gene: TRBJ2-6; CDR3 DNA: TGTGCCATCAGAAGACAGGGGGACGTCCTGACTTTC; CDR3 protein: CAIRRQGDVLTF
D gene: NA; V gene: TRBV29-1; clone size: NA; J gene: TRBJ2-5; CDR3 DNA: TGCAGCGTTCCTCAGGGGAGAACCTACAATGAGCAGTACTTC; CDR3 protein: CSVPQGRTYNEQYF
D gene: NA; V gene: TRBV14; clone size: NA; J gene: TRBJ2-7; CDR3 DNA: TGTGCCAGCAGCCAAATGCCCAAGTCAGTAGCCTACGAGCAGTACTTC; CDR3 protein: CASSQMPKSVAYEQYF
D gene: NA; V gene: TRBV3-1; clone size: NA; J gene: TRBJ1-2; CDR3 DNA: TGTGCCAGCAGCCAAGATGCGGGAGGCTACACCTTC; CDR3 protein: CASSQDAGGYTF
D gene: TRBD2; V gene: TRBV27; clone size: many; J gene: TRBJ2-7; CDR3 DNA: TGTGCCAGCAGTCCCGGACTAGCGGTCTACGAGCAGTACTTC; CDR3 protein: CASSPGLAVYEQYF
D gene: TRBD2; V gene: TRBV20-1; clone size: many; J gene: TRBJ2-5; CDR3 DNA: TGCAGCGCGATTCGACTAGCGGGGTTACAAGAGACCCAGTACTTC; CDR3 protein: CSAIRLAGLQETQYF
D gene: NA; V gene: TRBV11-2; clone size: many; J gene: TRBJ2-5; CDR3 DNA: TGTGCCAGCAGCTTAGCTAAAGAGACCCAGTACTTC; CDR3 protein: CASSLAKETQYF
D gene: TRBD1; V gene: TRBV7-8; clone size: few; J gene: TRBJ2-1; CDR3 DNA: TGTGCCAGCAGCGCGGGACAGGTTAGCTCCTACAATGAGCAGTTCTTC; CDR3 protein: CASSAGQVSSYNEQFF
D gene: NA; V gene: TRBV20-1; clone size: NA; J gene: TRBJ2-5; CDR3 DNA: TGCAGTGCTAGAGTTTCGGGCGGGACCCAGTACTTC; CDR3 protein: CSARVSGGTQYF
D gene: NA; V gene: TRBV28; clone size: NA; J gene: TRBJ2-5; CDR3 DNA: TGTGCCACCAACGGGCCGGGAAGGCCAGAGACCCAGTACTTC; CDR3 protein: CATNGPGRPETQYF
D gene: TRBD2; V gene: TRBV5-8; clone size: NA; J gene: TRBJ2-7; CDR3 DNA: TGTGCCAGCAGCTCGACTAGCGGGATCTCCTACGAGCAGTACTTC; CDR3 protein: CASSSTSGISYEQYF
D gene: NA; V gene: TRBV12-3/TRBV12-4; clone size: NA; J gene: TRBJ2-7; CDR3 DNA: TGTGCCAGCAGTATATCCCCCGCGGGATACGAGCAGTACTTC; CDR3 protein: CASSISPAGYEQYF
D gene: NA; V gene: TRBV5-6; clone size: few; J gene: TRBJ2-7; CDR3 DNA: TGTGCCAGCAGCTTGGCGCAGGGCTACAATGAGCAGTACTTC; CDR3 protein: CASSLAQGYNEQYF
D gene: NA; V gene: TRBV9; clone size: NA; J gene: TRBJ1-5; CDR3 DNA: TGTGCCAGCAGCGTAGATGCGGCAGGTCTAGGCCCCCAGCATTTT; CDR3 protein: CASSVDAAGLGPQHF
D gene: TRBD2; V gene: TRBV4-2; clone size: many; J gene: TRBJ2-3; CDR3 DNA: TGTGCCAGCAGCCAAGGCCAACTAGCGGGGGGCGCAGATACGCAGTATTTT; CDR3 protein: CASSQGQLAGGADTQYF
D gene: NA; V gene: TRBV5-1; clone size: NA; J gene: TRBJ2-7; CDR3 DNA: TGCGCCAGCAGCGTGGCCCCAGACAACTACGAGCAGTACTTC; CDR3 protein: CASSVAPDNYEQYF
D gene: NA; V gene: TRBV3-1; clone size: few; J gene: TRBJ1-4; CDR3 DNA: TGTGCCAGCAGCCAAGAATCAGGGGTGACTAATGAAAAACTGTTTTTT; CDR3 protein: CASSQESGVTNEKLFF
D gene: NA; V gene: TRBV25-1; clone size: NA; J gene: TRBJ2-7; CDR3 DNA: TGTGCCAGCAGTGGACCATACGGGGTCTACGAGCAGTACTTC; CDR3 protein: CASSGPYGVYEQYF
D gene: TRBD2; V gene: TRBV28; clone size: once; J gene: TRBJ2-1; CDR3 DNA: TGTGCCAGCAGTCCCTACGGGACTAGAGGCAATGAGCAGTTCTTC; CDR3 protein: CASSPYGTRGNEQFF
D gene: NA; V gene: TRBV9; clone size: NA; J gene: TRBJ2-1; CDR3 DNA: TGTGCCAGCAGCGTAGCCGGCCGCCAGGAGCAGTTCTTC; CDR3 protein: CASSVAGRQEQFF
D gene: NA; V gene: TRBV7-9; clone size: NA; J gene: TRBJ2-2; CDR3 DNA: TGTGCCAGCAGCTTAGGAGAAAGGGTCACCGGGGAGCTGTTTTTT; CDR3 protein: CASSLGERVTGELFF
D gene: NA; V gene: TRBV13; clone size: NA; J gene: TRBJ2-6; CDR3 DNA: TGTGCCAGCAGCCTGACTAATGGCTGGAAGGCCAACGTCCTGACTTTC; CDR3 protein: CASSLTNGWKANVLTF
D gene: NA; V gene: TRBV11-2; clone size: NA; J gene: TRBJ2-5; CDR3 DNA: TGTGCCAGCAGCTTAGATCCCGGGGAGACCCAGTACTTC; CDR3 protein: CASSLDPGETQYF
D gene: NA; V gene: TRBV30; clone size: NA; J gene: TRBJ1-2; CDR3 DNA: TGTGCCTGGAACGAAGGGGGGCCTGGCTACACCTTC; CDR3 protein: CAWNEGGPGYTF
D gene: NA; V gene: TRBV18; clone size: few; J gene: TRBJ2-6; CDR3 DNA: TGTGCCAGCTCACCATCTACAGGAAACTCTGGGGCCAACGTCCTGACTTTC; CDR3 protein: CASSPSTGNSGANVLTF
D gene: TRBD1; V gene: TRBV6-4; clone size: once; J gene: TRBJ1-2; CDR3 DNA: TGTGCCAGCAGTGACTCGCTCGGGACAGGGGGGAATGGCTACACCTTC; CDR3 protein: CASSDSLGTGGNGYTF
D gene: NA; V gene: TRBV2; clone size: many; J gene: TRBJ2-1; CDR3 DNA: TGTGCCAGCGGGGCAGTCTACAATGAGCAGTTCTTC; CDR3 protein: CASGAVYNEQFF
D gene: NA; V gene: TRBV4-3; clone size: NA; J gene: TRBJ1-1; CDR3 DNA: TGCGCCAGCAGCCAGGTCCATTCTGGTACTGAAGCTTTCTTT; CDR3 protein: CASSQVHSGTEAFF
D gene: TRBD1; V gene: TRBV14; clone size: NA; J gene: TRBJ1-3; CDR3 DNA: TGTGCCAGCAGCAAGCGGGACAGGGCAAACACCATATATTTT; CDR3 protein: CASSKRDRANTIYF
D gene: NA; V gene: TRBV29-1; clone size: few; J gene: TRBJ1-5; CDR3 DNA: TGCAGCGTTGAAGAGGAGGAGGGGGGCAATCAGCCCCAGCATTTT; CDR3 protein: CSVEEEEGGNQPQHF
D gene: TRBD1; V gene: TRBV7-2; clone size: few; J gene: TRBJ2-1; CDR3 DNA: TGTGCCAGCAACCCGGACAGGGGGCGGGTGGGTGAGCAGTTCTTC; CDR3 protein: CASNPDRGRVGEQFF
D gene: TRBD2; V gene: TRBV13; clone size: NA; J gene: TRBJ2-1; CDR3 DNA: TGTGCCAGCAGCAAGAGCGGGAGGGCCTCCTACAATGAGCAGTTCTTC; CDR3 protein: CASSKSGRASYNEQFF
D gene: NA; V gene: TRBV29-1; clone size: many; J gene: TRBJ1-5; CDR3 DNA: TGCAGCGTTGAAGTGGCCCGTAATCAGCCCCAGCATTTT; CDR3 protein: CSVEVARNQPQHF
D gene: NA; V gene: TRBV14; clone size: few; J gene: TRBJ1-2; CDR3 DNA: TGTGCCAGCAGTCCCGGGACCATCTATGGCTACACCTTC; CDR3 protein: CASSPGTIYGYTF
D gene: NA; V gene: TRBV15; clone size: NA; J gene: TRBJ2-7; CDR3 DNA: TGTGCCACCAGCAGGGACCGTCGGAAATTCTACGAGCAGTACTTC; CDR3 protein: CATSRDRRKFYEQYF
D gene: NA; V gene: TRBV20-1; clone size: few; J gene: TRBJ2-2; CDR3 DNA: TGCAGTGCTAGAGAAGGGGCCGGGGAGCTGTTTTTT; CDR3 protein: CSAREGAGELFF
D gene: NA; V gene: TRBV10-3; clone size: NA; J gene: TRBJ2-5; CDR3 DNA: TGTGCCAGCAGCTGGGGTGAGACCCAGTACTTC; CDR3 protein: CASSWGETQYF
D gene: NA; V gene: TRBV5-4; clone size: many; J gene: TRBJ1-2; CDR3 DNA: TGTGCCAGCAGCTTGGGGTCGGGGCTCCCCTATGGCTACACCTTC; CDR3 protein: CASSLGSGLPYGYTF
D gene: NA; V gene: TRBV6-2/TRBV6-3; clone size: NA; J gene: TRBJ2-3; CDR3 DNA: TGTGCCAGCTCTTCTCCCCGGACTCCGAAGGCCACAGATACGCAGTATTTT; CDR3 protein: CASSSPRTPKATDTQYF
D gene: TRBD2; V gene: TRBV20-1; clone size: NA; J gene: TRBJ2-1; CDR3 DNA: TGCAGTGCAAGCAATCCGGGACTAGCCAAGGGGGATGAGCAGTTCTTC; CDR3 protein: CSASNPGLAKGDEQFF
D gene: TRBD2; V gene: TRBV4-3; clone size: NA; J gene: TRBJ2-5; CDR3 DNA: TGCGCCAGCAGCCAAGAGAGGTATAGCGGGGGATACCAAGAGACCCAGTACTTC; CDR3 protein: CASSQERYSGGYQETQYF
D gene: NA; V gene: TRBV9; clone size: NA; J gene: TRBJ2-5; CDR3 DNA: TGTGCCAGCAGCGTAGAAAGTCTAACGGGGGAGACCCAGTACTTC; CDR3 protein: CASSVESLTGETQYF
D gene: NA; V gene: TRBV4-1; clone size: NA; J gene: TRBJ1-1; CDR3 DNA: TGCGCCAGCAGCCAAGATTTTAGCTCCGGGGGTAGGCGTACTGAAGCTTTCTTT; CDR3 protein: CASSQDFSSGGRRTEAFF
D gene: TRBD1; V gene: TRBV20-1; clone size: many; J gene: TRBJ2-1; CDR3 DNA: TGCAGTGCTATTCAGGACAGGGCGTATGAGCAGTTCTTC; CDR3 protein: CSAIQDRAYEQFF
D gene: TRBD2; V gene: TRBV20-1; clone size: few; J gene: TRBJ2-2; CDR3 DNA: TGCAGTGCTTACCCGACTAGCTCGAACACCGGGGAGCTGTTTTTT; CDR3 protein: CSAYPTSSNTGELFF
D gene: TRBD1; V gene: TRBV20-1; clone size: NA; J gene: TRBJ2-1; CDR3 DNA: TGCAGTGCTAGATACGGGGACAGGCCGAGCTCCTACAATGAGCAGTTCTTC; CDR3 protein: CSARYGDRPSSYNEQFF
D gene: NA; V gene: TRBV6-2/TRBV6-3; clone size: NA; J gene: TRBJ2-3; CDR3 DNA: TGTGCCAGCAGTTACTCGCAGGTTACAGATACGCAGTATTTT; CDR3 protein: CASSYSQVTDTQYF
D gene: TRBD1; V gene: TRBV5-1; clone size: NA; J gene: TRBJ2-1; CDR3 DNA: TGCGCCAGCAGCTTGGCCGGGACAGGGGTGGGCAATGAGCAGTTCTTC; CDR3 protein: CASSLAGTGVGNEQFF
D gene: NA; V gene: TRBV28; clone size: many; J gene: TRBJ2-5; CDR3 DNA: TGTGCCAGCCAAGGGGTTTTGGAGACCCAGTACTTC; CDR3 protein: CASQGVLETQYF
D gene: NA; V gene: TRBV12-3/TRBV12-4; clone size: NA; J gene: TRBJ2-1; CDR3 DNA: TGTGCCAGCAGTATCCGGGACCTAAACAATGAGCAGTTCTTC; CDR3 protein: CASSIRDLNNEQFF